This T cell receptor (beta chain) is from a study of control samples from healthy donors and cancer patients. With 4 bases removed from V and 13 bases from J, the gap between germline ends came to 11 bases. The V gene's germline CDR1 is SEHNR and CDR2 FQNEAQ (reference sequence). The CDR3 totals 12 residues. Data came from immunoSEQ multiplex PCR; TCRdb stores just in-frame clones and leaves some out. This table holds about 170,000 clones, just over 90% found once. Sequencing input: blood. The sequence was collected from a woman in her sixties in good health. The genes are TRBV7-9 and TRBJ1-6; possible D gene TRBD1, 5 bases. CDR3 region: CASSSGRGPLHF. CDR3 bases: TGTGCCAGCAGCTCGGGGAGGGGCCCCCTCCACTTT. Filled out from reference TRBV7-9 and TRBJ1-6, the complete variable domain reads DTGVSQNPRHKITKRGQNVTFRCDPISEHNRLYWYRQTLGQGPEFLTYFQNEAQLEKSRLLSDRFSAERPKGSFSTLEIQRTEQGDSAMYLCASSSGRGPLHFGNGTRLTVT.